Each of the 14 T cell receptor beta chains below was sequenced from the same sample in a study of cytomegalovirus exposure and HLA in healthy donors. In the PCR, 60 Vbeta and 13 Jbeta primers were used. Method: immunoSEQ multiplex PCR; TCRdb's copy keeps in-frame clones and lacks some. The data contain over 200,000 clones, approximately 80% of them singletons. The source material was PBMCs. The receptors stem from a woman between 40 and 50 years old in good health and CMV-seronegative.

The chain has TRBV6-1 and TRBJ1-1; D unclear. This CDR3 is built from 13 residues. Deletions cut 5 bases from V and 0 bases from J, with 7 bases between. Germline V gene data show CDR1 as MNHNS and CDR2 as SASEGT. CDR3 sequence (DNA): TGTGCCAGCAGTCGAGTGATGAACACTGAAGCTTTCTTT. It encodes CASSRVMNTEAFF.

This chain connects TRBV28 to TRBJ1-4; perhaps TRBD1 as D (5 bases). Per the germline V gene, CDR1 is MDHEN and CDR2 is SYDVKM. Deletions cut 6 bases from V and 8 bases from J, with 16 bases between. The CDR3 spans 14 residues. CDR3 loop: CASSPVGGGEKLFF. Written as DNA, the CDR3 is TGTGCCAGCAGCCCTGTGGGGGGAGGCGAAAAACTGTTTTTT. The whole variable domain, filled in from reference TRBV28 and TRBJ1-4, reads DVKVTQSSRYLVKRTGEKVFLECVQDMDHENMFWYRQDPGLGLRLIYFSYDVKMKEKGDIPEGYSVSREKKERFSLILESASTNQTSMYLCASSPVGGGEKLFFGSGTQLSVL.

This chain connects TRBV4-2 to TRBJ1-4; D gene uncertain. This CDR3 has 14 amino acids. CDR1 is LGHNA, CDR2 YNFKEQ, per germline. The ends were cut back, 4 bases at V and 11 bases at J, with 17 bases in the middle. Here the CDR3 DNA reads TGTGCCAGCAGCCCCCTGCCAGGCTCTGGTAAACTGTTTTTT. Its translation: CASSPLPGSGKLFF.

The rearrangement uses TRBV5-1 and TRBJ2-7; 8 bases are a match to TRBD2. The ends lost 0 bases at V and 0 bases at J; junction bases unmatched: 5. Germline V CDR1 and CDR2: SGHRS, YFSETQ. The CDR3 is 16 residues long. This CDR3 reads CASSLGAGTSSYEQYF. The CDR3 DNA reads TGCGCCAGCAGCTTGGGGGCAGGGACTAGCTCCTACGAGCAGTACTTC.

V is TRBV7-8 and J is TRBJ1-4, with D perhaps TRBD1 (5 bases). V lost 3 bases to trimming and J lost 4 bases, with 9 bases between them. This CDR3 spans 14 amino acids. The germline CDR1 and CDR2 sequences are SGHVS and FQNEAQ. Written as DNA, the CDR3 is TGTGCCAGCAGCTTGGGGCGAATTAATGAAAAACTGTTTTTT. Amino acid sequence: CASSLGRINEKLFF.

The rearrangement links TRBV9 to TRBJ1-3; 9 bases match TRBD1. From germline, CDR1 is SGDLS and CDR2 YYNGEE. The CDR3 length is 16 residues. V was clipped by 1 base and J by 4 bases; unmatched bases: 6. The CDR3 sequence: CASSVHRDRVGNTIYF. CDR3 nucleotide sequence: TGTGCCAGCAGCGTACACCGGGACAGGGTAGGAAACACCATATATTTT.

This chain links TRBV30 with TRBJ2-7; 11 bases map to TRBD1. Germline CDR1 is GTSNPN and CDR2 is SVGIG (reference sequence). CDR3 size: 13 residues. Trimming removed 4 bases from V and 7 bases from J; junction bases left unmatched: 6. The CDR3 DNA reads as TGTGCCTGGAATCCCGGGACAGGGGGAGAGCAGTACTTC. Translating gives CAWNPGTGGEQYF.

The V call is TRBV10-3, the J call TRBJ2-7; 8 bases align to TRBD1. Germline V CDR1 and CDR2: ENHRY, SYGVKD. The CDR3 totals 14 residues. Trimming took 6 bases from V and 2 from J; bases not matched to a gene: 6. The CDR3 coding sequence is TGTGCCATCAGATCCGGGACAGGACCCTACGAGCAGTACTTC. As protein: CAIRSGTGPYEQYF.

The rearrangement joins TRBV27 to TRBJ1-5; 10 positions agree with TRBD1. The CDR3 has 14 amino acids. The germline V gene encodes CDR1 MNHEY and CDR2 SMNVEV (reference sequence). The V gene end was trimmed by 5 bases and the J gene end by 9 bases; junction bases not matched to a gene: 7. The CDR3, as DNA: TGTGCCAGCAGTCGCTTCCGGGACAGGGGGCCCCAGCATTTT. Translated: CASSRFRDRGPQHF.

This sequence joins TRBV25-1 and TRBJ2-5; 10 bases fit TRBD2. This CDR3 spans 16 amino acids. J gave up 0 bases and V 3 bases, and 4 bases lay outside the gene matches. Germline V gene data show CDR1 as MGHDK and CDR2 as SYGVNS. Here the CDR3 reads CASSEPLAGDQETQYF. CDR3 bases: TGTGCCAGCAGTGAGCCTCTAGCGGGGGACCAAGAGACCCAGTACTTC.

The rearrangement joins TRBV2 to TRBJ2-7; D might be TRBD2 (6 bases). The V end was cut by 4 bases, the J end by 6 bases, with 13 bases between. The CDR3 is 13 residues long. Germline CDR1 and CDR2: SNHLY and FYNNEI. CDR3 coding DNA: TGTGCCAGCAGTGGGGACTCCCGGGGCGAGCAGTACTTC. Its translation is CASSGDSRGEQYF.

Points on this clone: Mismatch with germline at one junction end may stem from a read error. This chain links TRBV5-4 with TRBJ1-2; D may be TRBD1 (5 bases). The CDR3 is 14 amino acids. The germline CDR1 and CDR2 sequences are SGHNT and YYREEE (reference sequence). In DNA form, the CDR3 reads TGTGCCAGCAGCTTGGTTCGGCAAGGGACTGGCTACCCCTTC. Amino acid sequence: CASSLVRQGTGYPF.

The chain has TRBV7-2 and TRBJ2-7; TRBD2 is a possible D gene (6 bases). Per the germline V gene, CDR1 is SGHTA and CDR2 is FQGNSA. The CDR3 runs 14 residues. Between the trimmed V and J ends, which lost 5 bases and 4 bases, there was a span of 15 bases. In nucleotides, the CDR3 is TGTGCCAGCAGCACGGCCTCGGGACTGTACGAGCAGTACTTC. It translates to CASSTASGLYEQYF. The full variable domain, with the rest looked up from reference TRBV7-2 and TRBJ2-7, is GAGVSQSPSNKVTEKGKDVELRCDPISGHTALYWYRQSLGQGLEFLIYFQGNSAPDKSGLPSDRFSAERTGGSVSTLTIQRTQQEDSAVYLCASSTASGLYEQYFGPGTRLTVT.

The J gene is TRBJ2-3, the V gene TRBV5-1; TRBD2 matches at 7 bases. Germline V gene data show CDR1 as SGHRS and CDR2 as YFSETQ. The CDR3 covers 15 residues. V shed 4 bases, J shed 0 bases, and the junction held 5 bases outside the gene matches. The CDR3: CASSPGLPSTDTQYF. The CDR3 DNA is TGCGCCAGCAGCCCGGGACTACCCAGCACAGATACGCAGTATTTT.